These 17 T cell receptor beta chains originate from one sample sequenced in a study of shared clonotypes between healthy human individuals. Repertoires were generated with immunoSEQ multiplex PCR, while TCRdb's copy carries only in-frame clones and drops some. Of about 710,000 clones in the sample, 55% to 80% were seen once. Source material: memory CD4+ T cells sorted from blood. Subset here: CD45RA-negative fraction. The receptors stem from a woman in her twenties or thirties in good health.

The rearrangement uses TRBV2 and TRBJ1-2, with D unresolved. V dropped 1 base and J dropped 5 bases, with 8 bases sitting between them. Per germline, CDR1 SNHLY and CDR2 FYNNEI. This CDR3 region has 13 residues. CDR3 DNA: TGTGCCAGCAGTGAAGGGACGGAGTATGGCTACACCTTC. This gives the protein CASSEGTEYGYTF.

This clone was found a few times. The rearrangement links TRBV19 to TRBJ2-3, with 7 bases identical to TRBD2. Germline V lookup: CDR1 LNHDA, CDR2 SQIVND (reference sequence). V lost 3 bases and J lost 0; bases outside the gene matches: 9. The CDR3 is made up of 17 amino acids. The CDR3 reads CASSIRRGSPSTDTQYF. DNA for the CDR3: TGTGCCAGTAGTATCCGTCGCGGGAGCCCTAGCACAGATACGCAGTATTTT.

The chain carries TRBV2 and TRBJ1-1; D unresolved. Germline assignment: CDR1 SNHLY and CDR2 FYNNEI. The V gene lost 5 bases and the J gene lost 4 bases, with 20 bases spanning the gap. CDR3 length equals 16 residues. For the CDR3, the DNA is TGTGCCAGCAGTCCTGTCTCCCCGGGGATAGGCACTGAAGCTTTCTTT. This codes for CASSPVSPGIGTEAFF.

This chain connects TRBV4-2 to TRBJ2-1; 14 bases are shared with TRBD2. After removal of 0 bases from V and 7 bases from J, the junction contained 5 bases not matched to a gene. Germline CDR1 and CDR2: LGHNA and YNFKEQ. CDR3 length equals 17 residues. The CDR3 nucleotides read TGTGCCAGCAGCCAAGATTTTGGACTAGCGGGGGGAAATGAGCAGTTCTTC. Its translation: CASSQDFGLAGGNEQFF.

CDR3 amino acids: CASSLEPLNEQFF. The CDR3 bases are TGTGCCAGCAGCTTAGAACCCCTTAATGAGCAGTTCTTC. The chain carries TRBV13 and TRBJ2-1; no firm D call. Germline V gene lookup returns CDR1 PRHDT and CDR2 FYEKMQ (reference sequence). CDR3 length equals 13 residues. The V end lost 1 base, the J end lost 7 bases, and 8 bases lay between the germline ends.

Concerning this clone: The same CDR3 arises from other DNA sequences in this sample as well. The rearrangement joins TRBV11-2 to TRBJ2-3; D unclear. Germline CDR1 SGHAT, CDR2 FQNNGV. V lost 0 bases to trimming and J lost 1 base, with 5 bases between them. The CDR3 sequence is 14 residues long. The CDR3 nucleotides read TGTGCCAGCAGCTTAGATAGAGGCACAGATACGCAGTATTTT. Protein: CASSLDRGTDTQYF. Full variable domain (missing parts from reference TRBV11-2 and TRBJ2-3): EAGVAQSPRYKIIEKRQSVAFWCNPISGHATLYWYQQILGQGPKLLIQFQNNGVVDDSQLPKDRFSAERLKGVDSTLKIQPAKLEDSAVYLCASSLDRGTDTQYFGPGTRLTVL.

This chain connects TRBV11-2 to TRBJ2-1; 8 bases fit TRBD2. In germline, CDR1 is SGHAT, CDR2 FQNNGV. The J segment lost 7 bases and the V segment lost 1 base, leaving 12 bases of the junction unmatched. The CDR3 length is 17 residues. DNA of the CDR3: TGTGCCAGCAGCTTAGGACGGGCTAGGACTAGCAAAAATGAGCAGTTCTTC. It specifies CASSLGRARTSKNEQFF. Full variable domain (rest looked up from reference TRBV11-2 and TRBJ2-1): EAGVAQSPRYKIIEKRQSVAFWCNPISGHATLYWYQQILGQGPKLLIQFQNNGVVDDSQLPKDRFSAERLKGVDSTLKIQPAKLEDSAVYLCASSLGRARTSKNEQFFGPGTRLTVL.

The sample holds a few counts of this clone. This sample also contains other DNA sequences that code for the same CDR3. CDR3 loop: CASSGDLNTEAFF. The CDR3 DNA follows: TGTGCCAGCAGCGGGGATCTAAACACTGAAGCTTTCTTT. The chain joins TRBV2 to TRBJ1-1; D is unclear. Per the germline V gene, CDR1 is SNHLY and CDR2 is FYNNEI. The length of the CDR3 is 13 residues. Trimming removed 6 bases from V and 2 bases from J, with 10 bases in between.

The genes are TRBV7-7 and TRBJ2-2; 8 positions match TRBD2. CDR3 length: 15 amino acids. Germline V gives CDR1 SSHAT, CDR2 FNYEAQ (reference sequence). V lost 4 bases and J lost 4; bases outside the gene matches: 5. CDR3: CASSSGLAGTGELFF. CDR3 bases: TGTGCCAGCAGCTCCGGACTAGCAGGCACCGGGGAGCTGTTTTTT.

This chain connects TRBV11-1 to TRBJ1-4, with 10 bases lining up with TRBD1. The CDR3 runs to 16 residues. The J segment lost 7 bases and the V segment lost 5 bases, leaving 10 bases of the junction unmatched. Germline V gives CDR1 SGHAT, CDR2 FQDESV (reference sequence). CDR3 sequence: CASSQTSDRGLEKLFF. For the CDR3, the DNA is TGTGCCAGCAGCCAAACCTCCGACAGGGGGCTTGAAAAACTGTTTTTT.

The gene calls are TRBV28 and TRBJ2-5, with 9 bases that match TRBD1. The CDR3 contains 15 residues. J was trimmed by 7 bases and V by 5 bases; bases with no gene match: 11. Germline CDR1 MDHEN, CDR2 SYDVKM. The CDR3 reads CASSAAGTGMGTQYF. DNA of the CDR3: TGTGCCAGCAGTGCCGCCGGGACAGGGATGGGGACCCAGTACTTC.

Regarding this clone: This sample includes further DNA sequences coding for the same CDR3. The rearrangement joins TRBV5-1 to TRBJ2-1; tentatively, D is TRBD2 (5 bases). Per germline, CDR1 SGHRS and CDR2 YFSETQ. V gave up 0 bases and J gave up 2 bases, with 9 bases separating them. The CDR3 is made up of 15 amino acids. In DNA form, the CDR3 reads TGCGCCAGCAGCTTGGATTCGGGAACCTACAATGAGCAGTTCTTC. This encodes CASSLDSGTYNEQFF.

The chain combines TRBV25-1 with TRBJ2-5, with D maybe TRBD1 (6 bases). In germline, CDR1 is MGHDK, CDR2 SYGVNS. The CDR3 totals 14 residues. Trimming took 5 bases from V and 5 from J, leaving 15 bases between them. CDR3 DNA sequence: TGTGCCAGCAGTATAACAGGGCAAGGGGAGACCCAGTACTTC. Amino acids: CASSITGQGETQYF.

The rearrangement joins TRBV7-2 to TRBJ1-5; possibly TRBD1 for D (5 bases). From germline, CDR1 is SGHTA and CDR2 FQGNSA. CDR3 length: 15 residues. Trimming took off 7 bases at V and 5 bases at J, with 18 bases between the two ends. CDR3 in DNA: TGTGCCAGCACATGGTCGGGGGAGGTTTATCAGCCCCAGCATTTT. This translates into CASTWSGEVYQPQHF. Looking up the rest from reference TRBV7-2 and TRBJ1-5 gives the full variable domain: GAGVSQSPSNKVTEKGKDVELRCDPISGHTALYWYRQSLGQGLEFLIYFQGNSAPDKSGLPSDRFSAERTGGSVSTLTIQRTQQEDSAVYLCASTWSGEVYQPQHFGDGTRLSIL.

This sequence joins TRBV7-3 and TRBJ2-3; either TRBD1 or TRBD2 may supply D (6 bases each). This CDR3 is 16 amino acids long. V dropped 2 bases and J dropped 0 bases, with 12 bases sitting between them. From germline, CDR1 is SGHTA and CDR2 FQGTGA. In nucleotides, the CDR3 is TGTGCCAGCAGCTTAGCCGGGGGCGGGAGCACAGATACGCAGTATTTT. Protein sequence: CASSLAGGGSTDTQYF.

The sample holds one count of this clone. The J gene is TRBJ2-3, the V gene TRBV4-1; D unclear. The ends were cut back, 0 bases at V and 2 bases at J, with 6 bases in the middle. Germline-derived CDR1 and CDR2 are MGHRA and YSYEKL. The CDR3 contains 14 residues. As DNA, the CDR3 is TGCGCCAGCAGCCAAGAATGGGACACAGATACGCAGTATTTT. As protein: CASSQEWDTDTQYF.

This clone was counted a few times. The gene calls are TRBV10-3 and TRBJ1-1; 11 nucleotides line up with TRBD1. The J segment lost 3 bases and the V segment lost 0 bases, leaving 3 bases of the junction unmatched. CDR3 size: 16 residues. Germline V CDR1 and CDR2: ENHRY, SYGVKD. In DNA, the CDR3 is TGTGCCATCAGTGAGTCGGGGACAGGGGGATACACTGAAGCTTTCTTT. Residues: CAISESGTGGYTEAFF.